This note documents a single T cell receptor (beta chain) sequence. Its recognized antigen is unknown. No clone much larger than this one lies a single base away; base qualities are absent. V loses 4 bases, J loses 0 bases, and the germline ends lie 16 bases apart. The CDR3 covers 17 residues, taking in both the cysteine and the phenylalanine. Here the CDR3 DNA is all that survives: 51 bases in frame from base 1. The germline V gene yields KGHSH for CDR1 and LQKENI for CDR2. The data originate from a study of T cell responses to AZD1222 COVID-19 vaccine (dated by TCRdb to the early 2020s). For context, the study as a whole: AZD1222 recipients given second doses at about 4 weeks or at about 12 weeks were pooled, since spike-specific TCR depth and breadth were not found to differ between the two schedules. A total of 230 to 250 trial participants underwent TCR sequencing, of whom about 210 had received two doses of AZD1222 and 26 had received two doses of the MenACWY control vaccine. Trial participants were enrolled into age subgroups of 18-55, 56-69 and 70-plus years, which contained 148, 28 and 57 TCR-sequenced participants, respectively.

Overall study outcomes, separate from this receptor: Reportedly, almost half of the unique spike-specific TCRs recognized epitopes lying outside the regions that are mutated in the B.1.351 and B.1.1.7 variants. A significant rise in spike-specific TCR breadth and depth was observed after two AZD1222 doses relative to day 0 and relative to MenACWY recipients. The whole spike protein was spanned by vaccine-associated CD4 TCRs, and dominant responses were seen in regions 160-218 and 743-854. The 56-69-year group was small, and its depth increase did not reach significance, likely because of low power. Participants were mostly white British, with more females than males. The authors suggested clonal diversity may have been underestimated. Only five to seven AZD1222 recipients were SARS-CoV-2 seropositive at baseline, limiting conclusions about previously exposed vaccinees. No day 14 peak-response samples were available, so repertoires were characterized only after the peak T cell response.

The CDR3 regions of human TCRbeta chains were subjected to immunosequencing. Turning to the authors' computational methods: Repertoire TCRs were matched against a reference library of SARS-CoV-2-specific TCRs generated with the MIRA antigen-specificity platform. Breadth was defined as the fraction of unique TCRs that were SARS-CoV-2-associated, and depth was defined as the fraction of total T cells that were SARS-CoV-2-associated. Using the MIRA data, each spike-specific TCR was assigned both to the spike region to which the TCR was reactive and to a CD4 or CD8 class. Log10-transformed breadth and depth values were compared by one-way ANOVA with Sidak's multiple comparisons tests. TCRdb mirrors the immuneACCESS table, restricted to in-frame sequences. Some clones are absent from its copies; in checked studies, under half trace to an unresolved V gene, and the reason for the others is unknown. That table gives V, J and clone size, and the DNA gave D and trimming. The sample table contains some 99,000 clones; only one count was recorded for more than 70% of them. Over 15% of the sample lies in the top ten.

In the paper's terms, the time point label means: baseline before first vaccination. The vaccinee samples were drawn from two UK trials, COV001 and COV002, one of which was a single-blind randomized controlled phase 2/3 trial testing AZD1222 (ChAdOx1 nCoV-19) in healthy adults. For TCRbeta chain sequencing, PBMC samples from trial participants were taken at day 0 and at day 28 after the second dose. The sequencing used peripheral blood, collected on day 0 of AZD1222 vaccination. Here the chain combines TRBV18 and TRBJ1-5; perhaps TRBD1 is the D gene, with 5 bases matching. This receptor was obtained from an adult in good health. The DNA is as follows: TGTGCCAGCTCACTTAATAGCGGGGGATATAGCAATCAGCCCCAGCATTTT. It translates to CASSLNSGGYSNQPQHF.